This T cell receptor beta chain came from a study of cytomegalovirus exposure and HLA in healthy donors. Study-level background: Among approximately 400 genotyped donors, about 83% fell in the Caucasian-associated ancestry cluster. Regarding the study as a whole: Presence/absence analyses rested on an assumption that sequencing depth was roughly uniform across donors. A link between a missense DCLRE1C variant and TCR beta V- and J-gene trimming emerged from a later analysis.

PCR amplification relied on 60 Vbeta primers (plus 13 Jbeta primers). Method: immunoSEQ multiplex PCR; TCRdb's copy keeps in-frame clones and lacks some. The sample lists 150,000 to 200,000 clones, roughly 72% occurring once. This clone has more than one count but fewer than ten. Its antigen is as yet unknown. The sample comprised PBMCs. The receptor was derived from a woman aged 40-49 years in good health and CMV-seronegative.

DNA for the CDR3: TGCGCCAGCAGCTTCTACTCCGAGTCTAATGAAAAACTGTTTTTT. Protein: CASSFYSESNEKLFF. V is TRBV5-1 and J is TRBJ1-4, with D uncertain. V was clipped by 2 bases and J by 3 bases, with 11 bases between them. This CDR3 comprises 15 residues. CDR1 SGHRS and CDR2 YFSETQ come from the germline V gene.